In its sample, the clone carrying this T cell receptor beta chain ranks as medium-sized. Trimming left V 5 bases short and J 6 bases short, with 13 bases between. CDR1 and CDR2 from the germline V gene are SEHNR and FQNEAQ (reference sequence). The CDR3 spans 14 residues. The source of the sample is a study of blood T cell repertoires in COVID-19. Whole-study context: In each case, the material was cDNA or gDNA derived from T cells, B-cell-depleted T cells, or PBMCs.

Source study methods: Amplifying reference gene primers gave estimates of nucleated cell counts. Repertoires were generated with immunoSEQ multiplex PCR, while TCRdb's copy carries only in-frame clones and drops some. V and J calls plus clone size are reproduced from that table; the DNA served to infer D and trimming. Of roughly 55,000 clones in the sample, roughly three quarters were seen once. This chain joins TRBV7-9 and TRBJ1-4, with a possible D match to TRBD1 (6 bases). The sequence derives from a human donor with active or convalescent COVID-19. The donor label of this sample is uncertain. The sequenced sample was peripheral blood. CDR3 sequence: CASSVGHVDEKLFF. DNA of the CDR3: TGTGCCAGCAGCGTGGGACACGTTGATGAAAAACTGTTTTTT.